The 18 T cell receptor beta chains reported below all come from one sample, sequenced in a study of blood T cell repertoires in COVID-19. Profiled with immunoSEQ multiplex PCR; TCRdb holds only in-frame clones, not every one. This table has under 75,000 clones, 70% to 85% appearing once. Sequencing was carried out using peripheral blood. Receptors originate from a woman in her 70s with acute or convalescent COVID-19.

The chain uses TRBV19 and TRBJ2-5; 16 nucleotides agree with TRBD2. Germline values: CDR1 LNHDA, CDR2 SQIVND (reference sequence). This CDR3 is built from 17 residues. J gave up 5 bases and V 5 bases, and 8 bases lay outside the gene matches. The CDR3 nucleotides are TGTGCCAGTAGTCAAGGGACTAGCGGGGGGGCCCGGGAGACCCAGTACTTC. This encodes CASSQGTSGGARETQYF.

The CDR3: CASSTTKTGGDTF. In DNA, the CDR3 is TGTGCCAGTAGTACCACCAAGACAGGGGGAGACACCTTC. The chain uses TRBV19 and TRBJ1-2, with 9 bases identical to TRBD1. Germline trimming cut 4 bases from V and 12 bases from J; bases unmatched to any gene: 9. The germline gives CDR1 LNHDA, CDR2 SQIVND (reference sequence). The CDR3 has 13 amino acids.

J is TRBJ2-1 and V is TRBV6-2 or TRBV6-3; D may be TRBD1 (5 bases). V was pared by 6 bases and J by 2 bases, with 11 bases between. In germline, CDR1 is MNHEY, CDR2 SVGEGT. The CDR3 loop spans 14 amino acids. The CDR3 here is CASSLQGTYNEQFF. CDR3 nucleotides: TGTGCCAGCAGCCTGCAGGGAACCTACAATGAGCAGTTCTTC.

The rearrangement links TRBV7-2 to TRBJ2-2, with TRBD1 identical over 8 bases. The CDR3 is 15 amino acids. In germline, CDR1 is SGHTA, CDR2 FQGNSA. Trimming removed 3 bases from V and 3 bases from J; junction bases left unmatched: 3. The CDR3 DNA follows: TGTGCCAGCAGCTTCCAGGGGGCGTACACCGGGGAGCTGTTTTTT. As protein: CASSFQGAYTGELFF.

V and J are TRBV4-1 and TRBJ2-2; 11 bases fit TRBD2. This CDR3 spans 18 amino acids. The junction had 14 bases not matched to a gene; V was cut back by 4 bases and J by 7 bases. Germline assignment: CDR1 MGHRA and CDR2 YSYEKL. This CDR3 reads CASSPRVAGGPRGGELFF. In nucleotides, the CDR3 is TGCGCCAGCAGCCCCAGGGTAGCGGGGGGGCCAAGAGGCGGGGAGCTGTTTTTT.

V and J are TRBV6-5 and TRBJ2-2; TRBD2 agrees at 7 bases. J gave up 1 base and V 1 base, and 3 bases lay outside the gene matches. The CDR3 sequence is 16 residues long. Germline assignment: CDR1 MNHEY and CDR2 SVGAGI. The CDR3 loop reads CASSYFSGRNTGELFF. CDR3 coding DNA: TGTGCCAGCAGTTACTTTAGCGGGCGGAACACCGGGGAGCTGTTTTTT.

The CDR3 reads CASSYGRGAQETQYF. The CDR3 DNA is TGTGCCAGCAGTTACGGGCGGGGGGCCCAAGAGACCCAGTACTTC. The chain couples TRBV6-2 or TRBV6-3 to TRBJ2-5; 8 bases agree with TRBD2. CDR1 and CDR2 from the germline V gene are MNHEY and SVGEGT. V shed 2 bases and J 1 base; nucleotides not matched to a gene: 3. The CDR3 runs 15 residues.

CDR3 coding DNA: TGTGCCATCAGGCTAGACAGGAACACTGAAGCTTTCTTT. Residues: CAIRLDRNTEAFF. The V gene is TRBV10-3, the J gene TRBJ1-1, with D maybe TRBD1 (5 bases). Trimming cost V 6 bases and J 1 base, with 9 bases left between them. Germline CDR1 is ENHRY and CDR2 is SYGVKD. This CDR3 is built from 13 residues.

The chain has TRBV27 and TRBJ2-5, with a possible D match to TRBD1 (6 bases). V lost 6 bases and J lost 0, with 23 bases in between. Germline V lookup: CDR1 MNHEY, CDR2 SMNVEV (reference sequence). This CDR3 has 18 amino acids. The chain's CDR3 is CASSEIEDRSQYQETQYF. CDR3 in DNA: TGTGCCAGCAGCGAGATCGAAGACAGGTCACAGTACCAAGAGACCCAGTACTTC.

V gene TRBV3-1 (or the pseudogene TRBV3-2) combines with J gene TRBJ2-2; 11 bases line up with TRBD2. This CDR3 has 17 amino acids. Trimming at V came to 1 base and at J to 7 bases, leaving 8 bases not matched to a gene. From germline, CDR1 is LGHDT and CDR2 YNNKEL (reference sequence). Here the CDR3 reads CASSQALAGGPNGELFF. CDR3 nucleotides: TGTGCCAGCAGCCAAGCGTTAGCGGGGGGGCCGAACGGGGAGCTGTTTTTT.

The V gene is TRBV19, the J gene TRBJ2-3; 8 bases match TRBD2. V dropped 2 bases and J dropped 4; count of bases not matched to a gene: 2. Germline V gene lookup returns CDR1 LNHDA and CDR2 SQIVND (reference sequence). The CDR3 has 14 residues. CDR3 region: CASSIKAGADTQYF. As DNA, the CDR3 is TGTGCCAGTAGTATAAAAGCGGGGGCAGATACGCAGTATTTT.

CDR3 nucleotides: TGTGCCAGCAGCTTAGAGCGGGGAGGCAATACGCAGTATTTT. Translated, it gives CASSLERGGNTQYF. The V call is TRBV7-2, the J call TRBJ2-3; 7 nucleotides align to TRBD2. Germline loops: CDR1 SGHTA, CDR2 FQGNSA. Trimming at V came to 1 base and at J to 7 bases, leaving 5 bases not matched to a gene. This CDR3 contains 14 residues.

This chain joins TRBV2 and TRBJ2-1; tentatively, D is TRBD1 (6 bases). V gave up 6 bases and J gave up 0 bases, with 12 bases separating them. Germline V gene lookup returns CDR1 SNHLY and CDR2 FYNNEI. The CDR3 extends over 15 amino acids. The CDR3 bases are TGTGCCAGCAGCGGACAGCAAAGCTCCTACAATGAGCAGTTCTTC. It specifies CASSGQQSSYNEQFF. The full variable domain, in which reference TRBV2 and TRBJ2-1 provide the parts outside the CDR3, is EPEVTQTPSHQVTQMGQEVILRCVPISNHLYFYWYRQILGQKVEFLVSFYNNEISEKSEIFDDQFSVERPDGSNFTLKIRSTKLEDSAMYFCASSGQQSSYNEQFFGPGTRLTVL.

Ten or more counts support this clone. This rearrangement joins TRBV4-3 to TRBJ2-1, with TRBD2 identical over 8 bases. Germline CDR1 and CDR2: LGHNA and YSLEER. The J segment lost 3 bases and the V segment lost 3 bases, leaving 10 bases of the junction unmatched. This CDR3 has 17 amino acids. The CDR3 loop is CASSQWGAGDLYNEQFF. In DNA form, the CDR3 reads TGCGCCAGCAGCCAGTGGGGAGCGGGGGACCTCTACAATGAGCAGTTCTTC.

This chain connects TRBV24-1 to TRBJ1-6; 11 nucleotides match TRBD1. There are 16 residues in the CDR3. The V gene's germline CDR1 is KGHDR and CDR2 SFDVKD. V dropped 9 bases and J dropped 7; count of bases not matched to a gene: 10. CDR3 sequence reads: CATPGTGGSRNSPLHF. CDR3 nucleotides: TGTGCCACCCCCGGGACAGGGGGTTCAAGAAATTCACCCCTCCACTTT.

This clone appeared a few times. The chain links TRBV12-3 or TRBV12-4 to TRBJ1-6, with TRBD1 matching 8 bases. This CDR3 has 13 amino acids. Trimming removed 6 bases from V and 9 bases from J; junction bases left unmatched: 4. The CDR3 region is CASSPGGPSPLHF. The DNA of the CDR3 is TGTGCCAGCAGCCCAGGGGGCCCTTCACCCCTCCACTTT.

This clone was counted only a few times. The rearrangement joins TRBV3-1 (or the pseudogene TRBV3-2) to TRBJ1-2; unclear D gene. The V end lost 3 bases, the J end lost 7 bases, and 18 bases lay between the germline ends. CDR3 length: 15 amino acids. Germline CDR1 LGHDT, CDR2 YNNKEL (reference sequence). The DNA for the CDR3 is TGTGCCAGCAGCCACCGTACAGTGAGATTGGGTGGCTACACCTTC. Its protein is CASSHRTVRLGGYTF.

This clone has a handful of counts. The chain joins TRBV5-6 to TRBJ1-1, with 9 bases aligning to TRBD1. Per germline, CDR1 SGHDT and CDR2 YYEEEE. This CDR3 has 16 residues. J lost 5 bases, V lost 2 bases, and 10 bases had no gene match. The CDR3 loop is CASSLRRTGGNTEAFF. The CDR3 DNA reads TGTGCCAGCAGCTTACGCCGCACAGGGGGCAATACTGAAGCTTTCTTT.